This T cell receptor beta chain derives from a study of OX40 agonist ivuxolimab in advanced cancers. Sequencing was performed with immunoSEQ multiplex PCR; in TCRdb, only in-frame clones are kept and a portion is missing. This repertoire shows roughly 150,000 clones, roughly 94% found once; its top ten account for around 0.31%. V lost 3 bases and J 6 bases, leaving 12 bases between the germline ends. Per germline, CDR1 LNHDA and CDR2 SQIVND (reference sequence). The CDR3 totals 14 residues. This clonotype originated in an adult with an advanced solid tumor such as melanoma, head and neck, liver or kidney cancer. This chain links TRBV19 with TRBJ2-1; tentative D call: TRBD2 (5 bases). The sample was CD4+ or CD8+ T cells sorted from blood, taken in a trial of the OX40 agonist ivuxolimab. This CDR3 reads CASSIGRESNEQFF. CDR3 nucleotide sequence: TGTGCCAGTAGTATCGGAAGGGAGAGCAATGAGCAGTTCTTC.